This TCR beta chain was sequenced for a study of blood T cell repertoires in COVID-19. From germline, CDR1 is LGHNA and CDR2 YNFKEQ. J was trimmed by 6 bases and V by 0 bases; bases with no gene match: 7. The CDR3 is 16 residues long. Libraries were prepared by immunoSEQ multiplex PCR; TCRdb keeps only in-frame clonotypes and omits some of them. The repertoire holds over 350,000 clones, with around nine tenths as singletons. The sequence came from a woman under 40 with acute COVID-19. What was sequenced was PBMCs or T cells enriched from blood (not recorded which). The rearrangement links TRBV4-2 to TRBJ2-3, with 9 bases lining up with TRBD2. Here the CDR3 reads CASSQEASGNPDTQYF. CDR3 sequence (DNA): TGTGCCAGCAGCCAAGAGGCTAGCGGGAATCCCGATACGCAGTATTTT.